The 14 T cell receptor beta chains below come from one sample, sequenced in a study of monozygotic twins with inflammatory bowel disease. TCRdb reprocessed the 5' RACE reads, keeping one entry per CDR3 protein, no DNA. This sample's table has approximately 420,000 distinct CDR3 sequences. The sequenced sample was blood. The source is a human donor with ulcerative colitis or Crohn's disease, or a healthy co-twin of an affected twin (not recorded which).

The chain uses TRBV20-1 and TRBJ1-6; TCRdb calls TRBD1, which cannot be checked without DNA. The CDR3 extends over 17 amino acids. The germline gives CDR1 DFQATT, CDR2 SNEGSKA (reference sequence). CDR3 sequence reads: CSAHNRGDRVDNSPLHF.

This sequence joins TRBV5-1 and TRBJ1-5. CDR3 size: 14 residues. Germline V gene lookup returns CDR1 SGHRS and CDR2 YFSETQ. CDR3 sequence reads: CASSWDGNNQPQHF. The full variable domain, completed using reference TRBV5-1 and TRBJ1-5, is KAGVTQTPRYLIKTRGQQVTLSCSPISGHRSVSWYQQTPGQGLQFLFEYFSETQRNKGNFPGRFSGRQFSNSRSEMNVSTLELGDSALYLCASSWDGNNQPQHFGDGTRLSIL.

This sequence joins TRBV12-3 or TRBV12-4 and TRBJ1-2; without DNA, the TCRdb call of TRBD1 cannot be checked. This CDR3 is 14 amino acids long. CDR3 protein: CASSLVTGPGGYTF.

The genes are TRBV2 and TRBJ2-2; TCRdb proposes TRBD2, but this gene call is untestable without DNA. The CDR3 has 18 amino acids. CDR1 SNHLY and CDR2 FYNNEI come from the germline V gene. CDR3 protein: CASRLPGLAEKNTGELFF.

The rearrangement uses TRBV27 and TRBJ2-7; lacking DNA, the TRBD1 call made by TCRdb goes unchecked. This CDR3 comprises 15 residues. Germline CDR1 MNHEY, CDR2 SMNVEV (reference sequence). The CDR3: CASSLFVDRPYEQYF.

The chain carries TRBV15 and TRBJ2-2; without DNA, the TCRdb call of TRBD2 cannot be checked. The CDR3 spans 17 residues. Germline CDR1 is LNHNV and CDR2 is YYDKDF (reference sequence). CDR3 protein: CATSRGTSGSGHGELFF.

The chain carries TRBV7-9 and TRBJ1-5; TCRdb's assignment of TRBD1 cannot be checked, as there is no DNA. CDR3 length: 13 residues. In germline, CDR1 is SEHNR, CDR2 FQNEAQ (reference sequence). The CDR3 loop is CASSRQNNQPQHF.

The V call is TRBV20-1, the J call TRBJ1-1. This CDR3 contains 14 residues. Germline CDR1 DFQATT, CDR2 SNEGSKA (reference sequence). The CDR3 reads CSARVYSMNTEAFF.

The CDR3 spells CASSFATVLITDTQYF. The chain is built from TRBV7-9 and TRBJ2-3. The CDR3 is made up of 16 amino acids. The germline gives CDR1 SEHNR, CDR2 FQNEAQ (reference sequence).

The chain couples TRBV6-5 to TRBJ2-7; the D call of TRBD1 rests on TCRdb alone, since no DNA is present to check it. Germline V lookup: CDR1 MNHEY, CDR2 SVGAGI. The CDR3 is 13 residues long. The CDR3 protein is CASSYLQGREQYF.

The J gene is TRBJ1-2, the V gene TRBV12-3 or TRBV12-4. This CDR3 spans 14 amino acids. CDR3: CASSLNPSSYGYTF.

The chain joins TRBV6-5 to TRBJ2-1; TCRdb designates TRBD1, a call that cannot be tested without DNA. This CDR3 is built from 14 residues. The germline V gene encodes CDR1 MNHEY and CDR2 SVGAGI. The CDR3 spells CASSYSSGANEQFF.

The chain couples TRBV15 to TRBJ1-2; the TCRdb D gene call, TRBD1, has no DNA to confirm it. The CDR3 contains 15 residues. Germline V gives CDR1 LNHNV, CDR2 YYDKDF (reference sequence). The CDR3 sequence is CATSTRQGTYYGYTF.

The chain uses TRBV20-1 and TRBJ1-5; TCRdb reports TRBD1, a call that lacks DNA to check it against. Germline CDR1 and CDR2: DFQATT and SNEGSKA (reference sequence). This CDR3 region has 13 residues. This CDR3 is CSARDDSGQPQHF.